Listed below are T cell receptor beta chains from one sample, sequenced in a study of blood T cell repertoires in COVID-19. The table came from immunoSEQ multiplex PCR; TCRdb's copy has only in-frame clones and leaves some out. The table includes about 210,000 clones, about 85% detected once. Sequencing was carried out using peripheral blood. All receptors derive from a man aged 35-49 years with acute or convalescent COVID-19. Both conserved end residues are trimmed from each CDR3.

CDR3aa,j_gene,v_gene
ATSGLNTEAF,TRBJ1-1,TRBV5-1
ASSLSQGLLSYEQY,TRBJ2-7,TRBV7-9
ASSLRTEYEQY,TRBJ2-7,TRBV27
ASSLGGPSSYEQY,TRBJ2-7,TRBV3-1/TRBV3-2
ASSQEEGTGPEKLF,TRBJ1-4,TRBV3-1/TRBV3-2
ASSLLRTQETQY,TRBJ2-5,TRBV11-1
ASSYDSVNEKLF,TRBJ1-4,TRBV6-5
ASSQGALSSYEQY,TRBJ2-7,TRBV4-3
ASSDRTVRGRRVTDTQY,TRBJ2-3,TRBV6-2/TRBV6-3
ASSQDGPLQY,TRBJ2-4,TRBV4-1
ASSDARQGPNSPLH,TRBJ1-6,TRBV6-4
ASSLTGGTYEQY,TRBJ2-7,TRBV19
ASSKRRGNTEAF,TRBJ1-1,TRBV7-2
ASSLSGGKTQY,TRBJ2-5,TRBV7-9
ASSVGGLGETQY,TRBJ2-5,TRBV9
ASSPSPGGPNEQF,TRBJ2-1,TRBV7-9
ASSPMYSQYSGYT,TRBJ1-2,TRBV6-6
ASSLVAGVGTGELF,TRBJ2-2,TRBV5-1
SVERQGGNYGYT,TRBJ1-2,TRBV29-1
RGRVGSEAF,TRBJ1-1,TRBV20-1
AGRPGSNTGELF,TRBJ2-2,TRBV5-1
ASSPNSMNTEAF,TRBJ1-1,TRBV18
ASSLTGTASGANEQF,TRBJ2-1,TRBV27
ASSPTSQETQY,TRBJ2-5,TRBV10-2
ASSRTSGDYNEQF,TRBJ2-1,TRBV7-2
ASSPNSNYGYT,TRBJ1-2,TRBV19
ASSEVESTQY,TRBJ2-3,TRBV2